The clone carrying this T cell receptor (beta chain) came up a few times. The sample originates from a study of regulatory T cells in long-lasting Graves disease. Study as a whole: For under 3 months, newly diagnosed Graves' patients had been taking antithyroid drugs.

The CDR3 runs to 12 residues. The V end lost 6 bases, the J end lost 6 bases, and 6 bases lay between the germline ends. CDR1 MNHNS and CDR2 SASEGT come from the germline V gene. Libraries of TCR beta came from iRepertoire HTBI primers plus Arm-PCR of CDR3 regions. One entry per CDR3 protein results from TCRdb running MiXCR on the multiplex PCR reads. Among about 620,000 distinct CDR3 sequences listed, 15% to 20% were seen once. Specified time point: newly diagnosed GD, antithyroid drugs for less than 3 months. The TCR library used RNA extracted from PBMCs. The same sample was also studied in work on T cells in Graves' hyperthyroidism and ophthalmopathy. According to that study: Clinical symptoms, serum thyroxine and TRAb, thyroid ultrasound and orbital computed tomography together formed the diagnostic basis. The primer set for the first-round RT-PCR of the TCR CDR3 was HTBI.

Sequences were derived from peripheral blood mononuclear cells (PBMCs), sampled at new diagnosis, from a patient treated with antithyroid drugs. This chain links TRBV6-1 with TRBJ1-6; no reliable D call. This TCR was recovered from a woman between 25 and 40 years old with Graves disease. The CDR3 sequence is CASRNLNSPLHF. CDR3 bases: TGTGCCAGCAGGAACCTTAATTCACCCCTCCACTTT.